The source of this TCR beta chain is a study of blood T cell repertoires in COVID-19. At the level of the study: From T cells, B-cell-depleted T cells, or PBMCs came the material, which was cDNA or gDNA.

Clones were sequenced by immunoSEQ multiplex PCR, and TCRdb holds only the in-frame ones, with some missing. The table lists tens of thousands of clones, approximately 78% of them singletons. The CDR3 has 17 residues. With 4 bases removed from V and 3 bases from J, the gap between germline ends came to 16 bases. CDR1 is SNHLY, CDR2 FYNNEI, per germline. The clonotype comes from a man aged 45 to 65 with active or convalescent COVID-19. The source material was peripheral blood. The chain has TRBV2 and TRBJ2-6; tentative D call: TRBD2 (6 bases). The CDR3, as DNA: TGTGCCAGCAGTGTGGAAGGAGGGGCCCGTGGGGCCAACGTCCTGACTTTC. It specifies CASSVEGGARGANVLTF.